This T cell receptor (beta chain) originates from a study of T cells after yellow fever vaccination. TCRdb re-analysed the 5' RACE reads in MiXCR, keeping a single row per CDR3 protein. This repertoire shows 160,000 or so distinct CDR3 sequences, 5.5% to 7.5% found once; its top ten account for 2.5% to 3%. CDR1 is SQVTM and CDR2 is ANQGSEA in the germline V gene. The J segment lost 7 bases and the V segment lost 3 bases, leaving 6 bases of the junction unmatched. This CDR3 contains 14 residues. This clonotype originated in a man between 18 and 35 years old who received the YFV17D yellow fever vaccine. Sequences were derived from CD4+ T cells sorted from PBMCs, sampled around 5 days after the first yellow fever vaccination. This chain joins TRBV29-1 and TRBJ2-5; 12 bases align to TRBD2. CDR3 in amino acids: CSVDLAGGHGTQYF. The DNA of the CDR3 is TGCAGCGTTGACCTAGCGGGGGGGCATGGGACCCAGTACTTC.